A single sample gave rise to the 14 T cell receptor beta chains below, sequenced in a study of regulatory T cells in long-lasting Graves disease. Stated time point: newly diagnosed GD, antithyroid drugs for less than 3 months. Researchers made the TCR library from RNA that was extracted from PBMCs. iRepertoire HTBI primers and Arm-PCR of CDR3 regions built TCR beta libraries. TCRdb re-derived calls from the multiplex PCR reads in MiXCR, one entry per CDR3 protein. The data hold hundreds of thousands of distinct CDR3 sequences, with 15% to 20% observed a single time. The same data also went into a second study, on T cells in Graves' hyperthyroidism and ophthalmopathy.

The sample in question was peripheral blood mononuclear cells (PBMCs), obtained at new diagnosis, from a patient treated with antithyroid drugs. These receptor sequences come from a man in his forties or fifties with Graves disease.

This clonotype was detected many times. The chain recombines TRBV7-2 with TRBJ2-1, with 9 bases lining up with TRBD2. The germline CDR1 and CDR2 sequences are SGHTA and FQGNSA. CDR3 length: 17 amino acids. V lost 0 bases to trimming and J lost 8 bases; unmatched junction nucleotides: 11. Written as DNA, the CDR3 is TGTGCCAGCAGCTTAGCTCCCCCAGCGGGGGGATACGATGAGCAGTTCTTC. Encoded protein: CASSLAPPAGGYDEQFF.

This clonotype was recorded a few times. The V call is TRBV19, the J call TRBJ2-7; 8 nucleotides align to TRBD1. The CDR3 extends over 14 amino acids. The junction had 4 bases not matched to a gene; V was cut back by 4 bases and J by 2 bases. CDR1 and CDR2 (germline): LNHDA, SQIVND (reference sequence). CDR3 sequence (DNA): TGTGCCAGTAGTAAGGACAGGGCGGCCTACGAGCAGTACTTC. This sequence encodes CASSKDRAAYEQYF.

This chain joins TRBV7-3 and TRBJ1-1; D is possibly TRBD1 (5 bases). The V end lost 5 bases, the J end lost 0 bases, and 13 bases lay between the germline ends. This CDR3 spans 15 amino acids. CDR1 is SGHTA, CDR2 FQGTGA, per germline. The CDR3 is CASSPGLTLNTEAFF. The CDR3 coding sequence is TGTGCCAGCAGCCCGGGACTGACACTGAACACTGAAGCTTTCTTT.

This clonotype occurred many times. The rearrangement joins TRBV20-1 to TRBJ2-7, with 8 bases fitting TRBD1. Per the germline V gene, CDR1 is DFQATT and CDR2 is SNEGSKA (reference sequence). Losses at the gene ends were 6 bases for V and 2 bases for J; bases not matched to a gene: 12. This CDR3 is built from 15 residues. CDR3 in amino acids: CSADTPGQAAYEQYF. CDR3 DNA sequence: TGCAGTGCGGACACTCCGGGACAGGCGGCCTACGAGCAGTACTTC.

This clonotype was seen a few times. The rearrangement uses TRBV7-2 and TRBJ2-1; no firm D call. The germline V gene has CDR1 SGHTA and CDR2 FQGNSA. With 1 base removed from V and 9 bases from J, the gap between germline ends came to 16 bases. This CDR3 spans 15 amino acids. In DNA, the CDR3 is TGTGCCAGCAGCTTAGGCCTGCTAGAGGTAGGTGAGCAGTTCTTC. Translating gives CASSLGLLEVGEQFF.

This clonotype was detected ten times or more. The gene calls are TRBV7-9 and TRBJ2-1, with 9 bases identical to TRBD1. V trimming: 6 bases; J trimming: 3 bases; junction bases outside the gene matches: 6. Germline assignment: CDR1 SEHNR and CDR2 FQNEAQ (reference sequence). The CDR3 runs to 15 residues. In nucleotides, the CDR3 is TGTGCCAGCAGTCTGGGGACAGGGTTCTACAATGAGCAGTTCTTC. Translated: CASSLGTGFYNEQFF.

This clonotype appeared many times. The chain employs TRBV7-2 and TRBJ2-5; D uncertain. The germline V and J ends were trimmed by 1 base and 10 bases, with 10 bases remaining between them. Germline V gene sequence: CDR1 SGHTA, CDR2 FQGNSA. The CDR3 extends over 12 amino acids. For the CDR3, the DNA is TGTGCCAGCAGCTTAGGATTGGCAAACCAGTACTTC. It translates to CASSLGLANQYF.

This clonotype was recorded at least ten times. The chain links TRBV5-1 to TRBJ2-7; the D gene could be TRBD1 or TRBD2 (6 bases each). The CDR3 totals 14 residues. In germline, CDR1 is SGHRS, CDR2 YFSETQ. V was trimmed by 0 bases and J by 8 bases, leaving 15 bases between them. The CDR3 DNA reads TGCGCCAGCAGCTTGGCCGGGGGCGAGATTAAGCAGTACTTC. Encoded protein: CASSLAGGEIKQYF.

This clonotype was detected ten times or more. The chain uses TRBV27 and TRBJ2-5; the match to TRBD1 covers 7 bases. Germline CDR1 and CDR2: MNHEY and SMNVEV (reference sequence). The CDR3 consists of 14 residues. V lost 2 bases and J lost 4; bases outside the gene matches: 4. The CDR3 sequence is CASSLAQGRETQYF. CDR3 in DNA: TGTGCCAGCAGTTTAGCACAGGGGAGAGAGACCCAGTACTTC.

This clonotype was detected a few times. V is TRBV29-1 and J is TRBJ2-1; D uncertain. CDR1 is SQVTM and CDR2 is ANQGSEA in the germline V gene. The CDR3 runs 10 residues. V was pared by 4 bases and J by 9 bases, with 7 bases between. The CDR3 spells CSVAGSEQFF. The CDR3 bases are TGCAGCGTTGCCGGGTCTGAGCAGTTCTTC.

This clonotype has just a few counts. V gene TRBV19 combines with J gene TRBJ1-2; D is ambiguous. The CDR3 is made up of 14 amino acids. The germline CDR1 and CDR2 sequences are LNHDA and SQIVND (reference sequence). Trimming took 7 bases from V and 0 from J, leaving 12 bases between them. The CDR3 DNA reads as TGTGCCAGTAACGAGCAGGTAGCTAACTATGGCTACACCTTC. Translation: CASNEQVANYGYTF. Combining the CDR3 with reference TRBV19 and TRBJ1-2 gives the whole variable domain DGGITQSPKYLFRKEGQNVTLSCEQNLNHDAMYWYRQDPGQGLRLIYYSQIVNDFQKGDIAEGYSVSREKKESFPLTVTSAQKNPTAFYLCASNEQVANYGYTFGSGTRLTVV.

There are many counts of this clonotype. This chain connects TRBV2 to TRBJ1-5; TRBD1 is a possible D gene (5 bases). The CDR3 length is 14 residues. Germline V lookup: CDR1 SNHLY, CDR2 FYNNEI. The V gene lost 4 bases and the J gene lost 2 bases, with 9 bases spanning the gap. The DNA for the CDR3 is TGTGCCAGCAGTGTGGGGGATCGCAATCAGCCCCAGCATTTT. It is translated as CASSVGDRNQPQHF.

There are many counts of this clonotype. The chain carries TRBV28 and TRBJ2-5; perhaps TRBD2 as D (5 bases). V lost 6 bases and J 7 bases, leaving 12 bases between the germline ends. Germline V gene lookup returns CDR1 MDHEN and CDR2 SYDVKM. This CDR3 has 12 amino acids. In nucleotides, the CDR3 is TGTGCCAGCAGCCCCCGGGGATCGACCCAGTACTTC. Its translation: CASSPRGSTQYF.

This clonotype was observed a handful of times. The chain's CDR3 is CASSDVASGVDTQYF. CDR3 coding DNA: TGTGCCAGCAGTGATGTGGCTAGCGGGGTGGATACGCAGTATTTT. This chain uses TRBV6-1 with TRBJ2-3; 9 nucleotides match TRBD2. The V and J ends lost 3 bases and 6 bases, in that order; junction bases with no gene match: 7. This CDR3 is 15 amino acids long. Germline values: CDR1 MNHNS, CDR2 SASEGT.